Listed here are 12 T cell receptor beta chains from one sample, sequenced in a study of response to subunit inactivated influenza vaccine. Via MiXCR, TCRdb re-called the RT-PCR reads, giving one row per CDR3 protein. Of roughly 650,000 distinct CDR3 sequences listed, 15% to 17% were seen once; the top ten hold 9.5% to 13%. The starting material was PBMCs from blood, obtained approximately 13 days after vaccination. The source of these receptors is a middle-aged man who received an inactivated influenza vaccine.

At least ten counts were recorded for this clonotype. The chain is built from TRBV4-1 and TRBJ2-5; TRBD2 might be the D (7 bases). Per germline, CDR1 MGHRA and CDR2 YSYEKL. CDR3 length: 17 amino acids. Trimming pared 0 bases from V and 3 bases from J, leaving 17 bases between. CDR3 DNA: TGCGCCAGCAGCCAAGATCCAGTGGGGGGGGGCGAAGAGACCCAGTACTTC. Protein sequence: CASSQDPVGGGEETQYF.

This clonotype was observed once. This rearrangement joins TRBV20-1 to TRBJ2-1; 15 bases match TRBD2. This CDR3 has 16 residues. CDR1 DFQATT and CDR2 SNEGSKA come from the germline V gene (reference sequence). J lost 7 bases, V lost 2 bases, and 6 bases had no gene match. Here the CDR3 DNA reads TGCAGTGCTAGATTCGGACTAGCGGGGGGGATGAATGAGCAGTTCTTC. This gives the protein CSARFGLAGGMNEQFF.

This clonotype showed up just a few times. CDR3 sequence reads: CASSFFRDGNTIYF. CDR3 coding DNA: TGTGCCAGCAGCTTCTTTAGGGATGGAAACACCATATATTTT. The chain uses TRBV5-6 and TRBJ1-3; no clear D gene. The CDR3 consists of 14 residues. V was trimmed by 2 bases and J by 3 bases, leaving 9 bases between them. Germline V CDR1 and CDR2: SGHDT, YYEEEE.

J is TRBJ2-3 and V is TRBV10-1; 15 bases agree with TRBD2. V shed 8 bases, J shed 2 bases, and the junction held 2 bases outside the gene matches. CDR3 length: 15 amino acids. Germline-derived CDR1 and CDR2 are WNHNN and SYGVQD (reference sequence). The CDR3, as DNA: TGCGCCAGCGGGACTAGCGGGGGGTCCACAGATACGCAGTATTTT. As protein: CASGTSGGSTDTQYF.

This clonotype was observed a few times. V and J are TRBV7-9 and TRBJ1-1, with D tentatively TRBD1 (6 bases). Germline-derived CDR1 and CDR2 are SEHNR and FQNEAQ (reference sequence). The CDR3 runs to 14 residues. Trimming took off 5 bases at V and 3 bases at J, with 13 bases between the two ends. DNA of the CDR3: TGTGCCAGCAGCGCCTATAGGGGGGACACTGAAGCTTTCTTT. Residues: CASSAYRGDTEAFF.

The rearrangement joins TRBV6-2 or TRBV6-3 to TRBJ2-3; D ambiguous. The CDR3 contains 15 residues. Trimming pared 1 base from V and 6 bases from J, leaving 14 bases between. Germline-derived CDR1 and CDR2 are MNHEY and SVGEGT. The CDR3 here is CASSYFQSSPDTQYF. The CDR3 DNA sequence: TGTGCCAGCAGTTACTTTCAATCCTCGCCGGATACGCAGTATTTT.

This clonotype was seen repeatedly, ten times or more. V usage is TRBV28 and J usage is TRBJ2-5; D is unclear. Germline assignment: CDR1 MDHEN and CDR2 SYDVKM. The CDR3 has 12 residues. The V and J ends lost 3 bases and 5 bases respectively, with 7 bases between them. This CDR3 reads CASSFGRETQYF. For the CDR3, the DNA is TGTGCCAGCAGTTTTGGTAGGGAGACCCAGTACTTC.

This clonotype was picked up a small number of times. CDR3 nucleotide sequence: TGTGCCAGCAGACAGAGCGGGACGGCCGCTTTCTTT. Residues: CASRQSGTAAFF. The rearrangement joins TRBV6-5 to TRBJ1-1; TRBD1 is a possible D gene (5 bases). The CDR3 is 12 residues long. CDR1 is MNHEY, CDR2 SVGAGI, per germline. V was shortened by 6 bases and J by 11 bases, with 16 bases between the two germline ends.

This clonotype was seen more than once but under ten times. The chain employs TRBV11-3 and TRBJ2-5; the D call may be TRBD1 or TRBD2 (6 bases each). The CDR3 consists of 13 residues. V shed 5 bases and J shed 7 bases, with 14 bases lying between them. CDR1 and CDR2 (germline): SGHNT, YENEEA. The CDR3 region is CASSRGLEGTQYF. DNA of the CDR3: TGTGCCAGCAGCCGGGGGCTAGAAGGGACCCAGTACTTC.

In this sample, this clonotype turned up many times. The V and J genes are TRBV7-9 and TRBJ1-2; D remains unclear. Germline lookup yields CDR1 SEHNR and CDR2 FQNEAQ (reference sequence). The CDR3 is 13 residues long. Deletions cut 1 base from V and 8 bases from J, with 11 bases between. In DNA form, the CDR3 reads TGTGCCAGCAGCTTAGACCCCTTTTGGGGCTACACCTTC. Translating gives CASSLDPFWGYTF.

There are a few counts of this clonotype. The genes are TRBV6-2 or TRBV6-3 and TRBJ2-4; D gene uncertain. V lost 7 bases and J 7 bases, leaving 17 bases between the germline ends. This CDR3 region has 14 residues. CDR1 MNHEY and CDR2 SVGEGT come from the germline V gene. The CDR3 DNA is TGTGCCAGCACCCCTCTTAACGGACCGAACATTCAGTACTTC. Translated: CASTPLNGPNIQYF.

With regard to this clonotype: The germline gene is not matched at one end of the junction; a read error may be the cause. This sequence joins TRBV12-3 or TRBV12-4 and TRBJ1-2, with D possibly TRBD1 on 6 matching bases. The CDR3 is 13 amino acids. CDR3 sequence reads: CASSAAGGYGYPF. The DNA of the CDR3 is TGTGCCAGCAGTGCGGCGGGGGGCTATGGCTACCCCTTC.